These 13 T cell receptor beta chains share one sample of origin, sequenced in a study of human T cells and chemical hapten exposure. Via MiXCR, TCRdb re-called the RACE reads, giving one row per CDR3 protein. The table shows about 110,000 distinct CDR3 sequences, with about a tenth occurring only once. Specified time point: patch test 2, 6 weeks after DPC sensitization. The treatment here: therapeutic diphenylcyclopropenone sensitization with weekly scalp DPC. The sample consisted of whole blood, taken in connection with sensitization to the hapten diphenylcyclopropenone (DPC). These receptors came from a woman aged 40 to 50 with alopecia areata. Some clones in this sample may be carry-over from other donors' samples.

The chain carries TRBV7-9 and TRBJ2-6; D is uncertain. The CDR3 consists of 18 residues. Germline V lookup: CDR1 SEHNR, CDR2 FQNEAQ (reference sequence). V lost 3 bases, J lost 2 bases, and 17 bases lay in between. The CDR3 spells CASSFSGQTLPGANVLTF. Here the CDR3 DNA reads TGTGCCAGCAGCTTCTCGGGCCAGACCCTCCCTGGGGCCAACGTCCTGACTTTC.

This clonotype was found many times. V and J are TRBV12-3 or TRBV12-4 and TRBJ1-2, with TRBD1 matching over 8 bases. This CDR3 is 15 amino acids long. After removal of 5 bases from V and 8 bases from J, the junction contained 13 bases not matched to a gene. The CDR3 here is CASSRTGSGSYGYTF. DNA of the CDR3: TGTGCCAGCAGTCGGACAGGGTCCGGTAGCTACGGCTACACCTTC.

There are many counts of this clonotype. V gene TRBV27 combines with J gene TRBJ2-3, with a weak D call TRBD1 (6 bases). The CDR3 is 14 residues long. Trimming removed 1 base from V and 2 bases from J, with 7 bases in between. Germline CDR1 and CDR2: MNHEY and SMNVEV (reference sequence). CDR3 amino acids: CASSLYRDTDTQYF. The CDR3 DNA follows: TGTGCCAGCAGTTTATACAGGGACACAGATACGCAGTATTTT.

This clonotype showed up many times. This chain joins TRBV3-1 and TRBJ1-2, with D perhaps matching TRBD1 (6 bases). The V end was cut by 0 bases, the J end by 3 bases, with 14 bases between. The CDR3 consists of 16 residues. The germline CDR1 and CDR2 sequences are LGHDT and YNNKEL (reference sequence). CDR3 residues: CASSQDGRGQDYGYTF. The CDR3 DNA reads TGTGCCAGCAGCCAAGATGGACGGGGGCAGGACTATGGCTACACCTTC. Drawing the rest from reference TRBV3-1 and TRBJ1-2, the complete variable domain is DTAVSQTPKYLVTQMGNDKSIKCEQNLGHDTMYWYKQDSKKFLKIMFSYNNKELIINETVPNRFSPKSPDKAHLNLHINSLELGDSAVYFCASSQDGRGQDYGYTFGSGTRLTVV.

There are many counts of this clonotype. This chain joins TRBV12-3 or TRBV12-4 and TRBJ1-6; D is unclear. V dropped 8 bases and J dropped 0 bases, with 11 bases sitting between them. The CDR3 runs 15 residues. The DNA for the CDR3 is TGTGCCAGCTCCTACGGGCGCTCCTATAATTCACCCCTCCACTTT. Residues: CASSYGRSYNSPLHF.

This clonotype has a count of ten or more. The chain joins TRBV2 to TRBJ1-5; D is unresolved. Germline V gene lookup returns CDR1 SNHLY and CDR2 FYNNEI. V lost 5 bases and J 4 bases, leaving 12 bases between the germline ends. The CDR3 is 14 residues long. The CDR3 region is CASSSVDGNQPQHF. CDR3 nucleotide sequence: TGTGCCAGCAGTTCTGTGGACGGGAATCAGCCCCAGCATTTT.

This clonotype was counted many times. The chain uses TRBV25-1 and TRBJ1-2, with a tentative D call TRBD1 (5 bases). The V gene's germline CDR1 is MGHDK and CDR2 SYGVNS. Trimming cost V 1 base and J 6 bases, with 9 bases left between them. This CDR3 contains 13 residues. Here the CDR3 DNA reads TGTGCCAGCAGTGAATTTGAGGGGAATGGCTACACCTTC. It yields the protein CASSEFEGNGYTF.

This clonotype was observed at least ten times. The chain couples TRBV14 to TRBJ1-5; TRBD1 matches 7 bases. The CDR3 has 14 residues. Germline V gene sequence: CDR1 SGHDN, CDR2 FVKESK. The J segment lost 7 bases and the V segment lost 4 bases, leaving 7 bases of the junction unmatched. Written as DNA, the CDR3 is TGTGCCAGCAGCCCGATACAGGGGAAACAGCCCCAGCATTTT. This codes for CASSPIQGKQPQHF.

This chain joins TRBV7-2 and TRBJ2-3; D tentatively reads TRBD1 or TRBD2 (5 bases each). The V and J ends lost 3 bases and 7 bases respectively, with 11 bases between them. Germline values: CDR1 SGHTA, CDR2 FQGNSA. The CDR3 runs to 13 residues. As DNA, the CDR3 is TGTGCCAGCAGCTTGGGGGAGCCATATACGCAGTATTTT. The encoded protein is CASSLGEPYTQYF.

Comment on this clonotype: A clone one base away is much larger, so this may be a read error. The CDR3 reads CASSSSRRGNSPLHF. As DNA, the CDR3 is TGTGCCAGCAGCTCCTCACGCCGGGGTAATTCACCCCTCCACTTT. The chain links TRBV6-6 to TRBJ1-6; no reliable D call. CDR1 is MNHNY, CDR2 SVGAGI, per germline (reference sequence). Trimming pared 6 bases from V and 6 bases from J, leaving 15 bases between. This CDR3 contains 15 residues.

The V gene is TRBV6-2 or TRBV6-3, the J gene TRBJ1-5, with D unclear. In germline, CDR1 is MNHEY, CDR2 SVGEGT. The V end was cut by 2 bases, the J end by 5 bases, with 13 bases between. The CDR3 covers 15 residues. The CDR3 region is CASSYGRLGYQPQHF. The CDR3 region has the DNA TGTGCCAGCAGTTACGGGAGGTTGGGGTATCAGCCCCAGCATTTT.

This clonotype was detected many times. The chain joins TRBV12-3 or TRBV12-4 to TRBJ2-1, with 12 bases fitting TRBD1. The ends lost 5 bases at V and 9 bases at J; junction bases unmatched: 8. The CDR3 is made up of 15 amino acids. CDR3 in DNA: TGTGCCAGCAGTCCCGGGACAGGGGGCTTGGGTGAGCAGTTCTTC. Amino acid sequence: CASSPGTGGLGEQFF.

The chain employs TRBV7-2 and TRBJ2-5; TRBD2 matches at 8 bases. The CDR3 runs to 15 residues. V dropped 5 bases and J dropped 5; count of bases not matched to a gene: 10. Germline V gives CDR1 SGHTA, CDR2 FQGNSA. The CDR3 spells CASSRGAAGVETQYF. Here the CDR3 DNA reads TGTGCCAGCAGCCGCGGGGCAGCGGGGGTTGAGACCCAGTACTTC. The full variable domain, with the rest looked up from reference TRBV7-2 and TRBJ2-5, is GAGVSQSPSNKVTEKGKDVELRCDPISGHTALYWYRQSLGQGLEFLIYFQGNSAPDKSGLPSDRFSAERTGGSVSTLTIQRTQQEDSAVYLCASSRGAAGVETQYFGPGTRLLVL.